This entry lists 20 T cell receptor beta chains sequenced from one sample in a study of T cells in Graves' hyperthyroidism and ophthalmopathy. The investigators amplified TCR beta CDR3 regions from RNA transcripts. The primer set for the first-round RT-PCR of the TCR CDR3 was HTBI. TCRdb re-called the multiplex PCR reads through MiXCR, storing one row per CDR3 protein. The sample lists about 360,000 distinct CDR3 sequences, roughly 14% occurring once. Material for sequencing was blood. The origin of the receptors is a man younger than 45 with Graves' hyperthyroidism that later progressed to Graves' ophthalmopathy.

This clonotype showed up just a few times. This chain uses TRBV6-1 with TRBJ1-2; 7 positions agree with TRBD1. The trim removed 7 bases at V and 3 bases at J, leaving 8 bases unmatched. The CDR3 sequence is 14 residues long. Germline V gene lookup returns CDR1 MNHNS and CDR2 SASEGT. CDR3 sequence: CASIRQGLDYGYTF. As DNA, the CDR3 is TGTGCCAGCATCAGACAGGGACTGGACTATGGCTACACCTTC.

In its sample, this clonotype was seen many times. CDR3 nucleotide sequence: TGTGCCAGTAGTATACCCTCGAGGGAAGCTTTCTTT. It specifies CASSIPSREAFF. The V call is TRBV19, the J call TRBJ1-1, with unresolved D. The CDR3 has 12 residues. The ends were cut back, 2 bases at V and 8 bases at J, with 9 bases in the middle. CDR1 and CDR2 from the germline V gene are LNHDA and SQIVND (reference sequence).

This clonotype has ten or more counts. This sequence joins TRBV20-1 and TRBJ2-3, with 7 bases identical to TRBD2. V gave up 0 bases and J gave up 4 bases; unmatched junction bases: 7. The germline V gene has CDR1 DFQATT and CDR2 SNEGSKA (reference sequence). CDR3 length equals 15 residues. The CDR3 protein is CSAREGTSVADTQYF. CDR3 DNA: TGCAGTGCTAGAGAAGGAACTAGCGTAGCAGATACGCAGTATTTT.

This clonotype was seen ten or more times. The CDR3 DNA reads as TGTGCCAGCAGCCCAAGGGACAGAACCTACAATGAGCAGTTCTTC. Its protein is CASSPRDRTYNEQFF. The chain has TRBV9 and TRBJ2-1; the match to TRBD1 covers 7 bases. This CDR3 is 15 amino acids long. After removal of 4 bases from V and 2 bases from J, the junction contained 6 bases not matched to a gene. The germline V gene has CDR1 SGDLS and CDR2 YYNGEE.

This clonotype was seen ten or more times. This sequence joins TRBV5-1 and TRBJ1-6, with D tentatively TRBD1 (6 bases). In germline, CDR1 is SGHRS, CDR2 YFSETQ. The CDR3 length is 14 residues. V was trimmed by 4 bases and J by 7 bases, leaving 12 bases between them. The CDR3 is CASSPTGRNSPLHF. The CDR3 nucleotides are TGCGCCAGCAGCCCGACAGGTCGGAATTCACCCCTCCACTTT. Full variable domain (remainder filled in from reference TRBV5-1 and TRBJ1-6): KAGVTQTPRYLIKTRGQQVTLSCSPISGHRSVSWYQQTPGQGLQFLFEYFSETQRNKGNFPGRFSGRQFSNSRSEMNVSTLELGDSALYLCASSPTGRNSPLHFGNGTRLTVT.

V gene TRBV7-2 combines with J gene TRBJ2-2; the D is unclear. Germline-derived CDR1 and CDR2 are SGHTA and FQGNSA. The CDR3 totals 15 residues. The germline V and J ends were trimmed by 5 bases and 0 bases, with 10 bases remaining between them. Written as DNA, the CDR3 is TGTGCCAGCAGCCCCTCCAGAACGAACACCGGGGAGCTGTTTTTT. Amino acids: CASSPSRTNTGELFF.

Only a few counts were recorded for this clonotype. This chain connects TRBV5-1 to TRBJ1-2; D gene unclear. The CDR3 covers 15 residues. The germline gives CDR1 SGHRS, CDR2 YFSETQ. V shed 4 bases and J shed 8 bases, with 21 bases lying between them. CDR3 sequence reads: CASSPTLPGEEGYTF. The CDR3 DNA is TGCGCCAGCAGCCCAACCCTCCCGGGAGAAGAGGGCTACACCTTC.

This clonotype was detected a few times. The chain couples TRBV10-3 to TRBJ2-4; D gene uncertain. V was shortened by 0 bases and J by 15 bases, with 12 bases between the two germline ends. Germline values: CDR1 ENHRY, CDR2 SYGVKD. The CDR3 contains 12 residues. The CDR3, as DNA: TGTGCCATCAGTGAGTCTGGGCCGTTTCGGTACTTC. Translating gives CAISESGPFRYF.

This clonotype occurred a few times. The V and J genes are TRBV27 and TRBJ2-2, with 9 bases aligning to TRBD1. Looked up from germline, CDR1 is MNHEY and CDR2 is SMNVEV (reference sequence). The CDR3 sequence is 14 residues long. J lost 5 bases, V lost 4 bases, and 2 bases had no gene match. The CDR3 loop reads CASSWTGETGELFF. The DNA for the CDR3 is TGTGCCAGCAGTTGGACAGGGGAAACCGGGGAGCTGTTTTTT.

This clonotype was found a few times. The chain links TRBV20-1 to TRBJ1-5, with TRBD1 as a possible D gene (6 bases). The V end was cut by 3 bases, the J end by 7 bases, with 16 bases between. In germline, CDR1 is DFQATT, CDR2 SNEGSKA (reference sequence). This CDR3 region has 14 residues. This chain's CDR3 is CSASMTQGKQPQHF. The CDR3 DNA is TGCAGTGCTAGTATGACCCAGGGGAAACAGCCCCAGCATTTT.

This clonotype was found a few times. Here the CDR3 DNA reads TGTGCCAGCAGCTTGGAGGGACAGGGAGGCACTGAAGCTTTCTTT. This encodes CASSLEGQGGTEAFF. The chain recombines TRBV5-6 with TRBJ1-1; 9 nucleotides line up with TRBD1. CDR3 length equals 15 residues. V dropped 0 bases and J dropped 4; count of bases not matched to a gene: 4. From germline, CDR1 is SGHDT and CDR2 YYEEEE.

The chain employs TRBV11-2 and TRBJ1-4; D call uncertain. The length of the CDR3 is 15 residues. Germline CDR1 and CDR2: SGHAT and FQNNGV. V lost 4 bases to trimming and J lost 7 bases, with 16 bases between them. CDR3: CASSSGRVKFEKLFF. The CDR3 nucleotides read TGTGCCAGCAGCTCAGGACGGGTGAAGTTTGAAAAACTGTTTTTT.

The sample holds many counts of this clonotype. CDR3 loop: CASSLGQGGSTEAFF. The CDR3 nucleotides are TGCGCCAGCAGCTTAGGACAGGGTGGGAGCACTGAAGCTTTCTTT. The V call is TRBV5-1, the J call TRBJ1-1; TRBD1 aligns across 8 bases. Per germline, CDR1 SGHRS and CDR2 YFSETQ. CDR3 length: 15 residues. The V segment lost 2 bases and the J segment 4 bases; nucleotides outside the gene matches: 7.

Comment on this clonotype: One end of the junction does not line up with germline, which may come from a read error. V is TRBV14 and J is TRBJ2-1; D not certain. Germline assignment: CDR1 SGHDN and CDR2 FVKESK. The CDR3 consists of 12 residues. CDR3 sequence: CASSQDPHEQFF. The CDR3 DNA is TGTGCCAGCAGCCAAGATCCGCATGAGCAGTTCTTT. Complete variable domain (other parts from reference TRBV14 and TRBJ2-1): EAGVTQFPSHSVIEKGQTVTLRCDPISGHDNLYWYRRVMGKEIKFLLHFVKESKQDESGMPNNRFLAERTGGTYSTLKVQPAELEDSGVYFCASSQDPHEQFFGPGTRLTVL.

In this sample, this clonotype turned up many times. The genes are TRBV12-3 or TRBV12-4 and TRBJ2-2; 8 bases align to TRBD2. This CDR3 has 15 residues. V lost 10 bases, J lost 3 bases, and 10 bases stayed unmatched. This CDR3 reads CATRSGGQYTGELFF. In DNA, the CDR3 is TGTGCCACCCGATCGGGGGGGCAGTACACCGGGGAGCTGTTTTTT.

This clonotype has ten or more counts. This sequence joins TRBV3-1 and TRBJ2-3, with D uncertain. This CDR3 is 14 amino acids long. The germline V and J ends were trimmed by 0 bases and 2 bases, with 6 bases remaining between them. Germline V lookup: CDR1 LGHDT, CDR2 YNNKEL (reference sequence). Here the CDR3 reads CASSQEGNTDTQYF. Written as DNA, the CDR3 is TGTGCCAGCAGCCAAGAGGGCAACACAGATACGCAGTATTTT.

The chain links TRBV18 to TRBJ1-2; 7 bases align to TRBD1. Losses at the gene ends were 0 bases for V and 5 bases for J; bases not matched to a gene: 3. The CDR3 sequence is 14 residues long. Germline-derived CDR1 and CDR2 are KGHSH and LQKENI. The CDR3 nucleotides read TGTGCCAGCTCACCACCGGTGACAGGGTATGGCTACACCTTC. It translates to CASSPPVTGYGYTF.

This clonotype was counted at least ten times. The J gene is TRBJ1-5, the V gene TRBV27, with TRBD1 identical over 9 bases. Germline V gene data show CDR1 as MNHEY and CDR2 as SMNVEV (reference sequence). J lost 3 bases, V lost 9 bases, and 12 bases had no gene match. The CDR3 spans 16 residues. The CDR3: CASSFTGQGSNQPQHF. The CDR3 coding sequence is TGTGCCAGTTCGTTCACAGGACAGGGGTCCAATCAGCCCCAGCATTTT.

This clonotype has ten or more counts. This chain uses TRBV28 with TRBJ2-5, with a possible D match to TRBD2 (5 bases). The CDR3 is made up of 14 amino acids. The V gene's germline CDR1 is MDHEN and CDR2 SYDVKM. Trimming took 2 bases from V and 2 from J, leaving 9 bases between them. CDR3 nucleotide sequence: TGTGCCAGCAGTTTAGGAGGCCAGCAAGAGACCCAGTACTTC. Amino acid sequence: CASSLGGQQETQYF.

The V and J genes are TRBV28 and TRBJ2-7; D unclear. This CDR3 is built from 15 residues. V dropped 1 base and J dropped 0 bases, with 10 bases sitting between them. CDR1 and CDR2 from the germline V gene are MDHEN and SYDVKM. CDR3 in DNA: TGTGCCAGCAGTTTATACGCAGGAAGCTCCTACGAGCAGTACTTC. Its protein is CASSLYAGSSYEQYF.